The 5 T cell receptor beta chains reported below all come from one sample, sequenced in a study of human T cells and chemical hapten exposure. TCRdb reanalysed the RACE reads using MiXCR and keeps one entry per CDR3 protein. The table has about 270,000 distinct CDR3 sequences, 7.7% seen once. Documented time point: pre-sensitization, week 0. Treatment noted: therapeutic diphenylcyclopropenone sensitization with weekly scalp DPC. Sequenced here: whole blood, sampled in connection with sensitization to the hapten diphenylcyclopropenone (DPC). Receptor source: a young man with alopecia areata. Some clones in this sample may be carry-over from other donors' samples.

This clonotype was counted between two and nine times. The chain is built from TRBV4-3 and TRBJ1-2, with D tentatively TRBD1 (5 bases). This CDR3 has 14 residues. V was pared by 0 bases and J by 3 bases, with 8 bases between. Germline V CDR1 and CDR2: LGHNA, YSLEER. The CDR3: CASSQDQGYYGYTF. Written as DNA, the CDR3 is TGCGCCAGCAGCCAAGATCAGGGATACTATGGCTACACCTTC.

This clonotype was counted between two and nine times. The chain has TRBV5-1 and TRBJ2-3; D unresolved. Trimming shortened V by 0 bases and J by 4 bases, and 9 bases separated the two germline ends. The CDR3 spans 14 residues. Germline V lookup: CDR1 SGHRS, CDR2 YFSETQ. In DNA, the CDR3 is TGCGCCAGCAGCTTGGATACAGACCCAGATACGCAGTATTTT. Its translation: CASSLDTDPDTQYF.

The CDR3 spells CASSPIRGRGDTQYF. The DNA for the CDR3 is TGTGCCAGCAGCCCCATCAGGGGGCGCGGCGATACGCAGTATTTT. The chain carries TRBV11-2 and TRBJ2-3; 8 positions match TRBD1. The germline V gene has CDR1 SGHAT and CDR2 FQNNGV. This CDR3 region has 15 residues. The V segment lost 5 bases and the J segment 6 bases; nucleotides outside the gene matches: 10.

This clonotype was seen at least ten times. The chain recombines TRBV6-5 with TRBJ1-5; possibly TRBD1 for D (6 bases). Between the trimmed V and J ends, which lost 0 bases and 5 bases, there was a span of 14 bases. This CDR3 has 16 residues. CDR1 and CDR2 from the germline V gene are MNHEY and SVGAGI. Here the CDR3 DNA reads TGTGCCAGCAGTTACTCATATTCAGGGGTCCATCAGCCCCAGCATTTT. Protein: CASSYSYSGVHQPQHF.

This clonotype showed up just a few times. This CDR3 reads CASSFQGADTEAFF. Written as DNA, the CDR3 is TGCGCCAGCAGCTTCCAAGGGGCGGACACTGAAGCTTTCTTT. This chain connects TRBV5-1 to TRBJ1-1; D may be TRBD1 (5 bases). Trimming stripped 2 bases from V and 3 bases from J, with 11 bases between. The CDR3 loop spans 14 amino acids. Germline values: CDR1 SGHRS, CDR2 YFSETQ.